The 32 T cell receptor beta chains below come from one sample, sequenced in a study of blood T cell repertoires in COVID-19. Sequenced by immunoSEQ multiplex PCR; TCRdb stores in-frame clones only, minus some. The table includes about 140,000 clones, roughly 88% detected once. Sequenced material: peripheral blood. The receptors originated from a man in his fifties or sixties with active or convalescent COVID-19.

This clone was seen a handful of times. This chain links TRBV24-1 with TRBJ2-2, with TRBD1 matching 7 bases. The length of the CDR3 is 15 residues. Germline CDR1 and CDR2: KGHDR and SFDVKD. With 8 bases clipped from V and 6 bases from J, the junction kept 11 bases outside the gene matches. The CDR3 bases are TGTGCCACCAAAGCCGGGACAGAGACTGCCGGGGAGCTGTTTTTT. It translates to CATKAGTETAGELFF.

This chain uses TRBV18 with TRBJ1-4; 8 nucleotides align to TRBD1. The germline gives CDR1 KGHSH, CDR2 LQKENI. V lost 5 bases, J lost 8 bases, and 10 bases stayed unmatched. The CDR3 sequence is 15 residues long. The CDR3 sequence is CASSDSTGDMEKLFF. The CDR3 region has the DNA TGTGCCAGCTCAGATTCGACAGGGGATATGGAAAAACTGTTTTTT.

The CDR3 region has the DNA TGTGCCACCAGCCCCCGCTGGACGGGACAGGGCCTCAATCAGCCCCAGCATTTT. This translates into CATSPRWTGQGLNQPQHF. This sequence joins TRBV15 and TRBJ1-5; 9 nucleotides line up with TRBD1. This CDR3 is 18 amino acids long. Germline lookup yields CDR1 LNHNV and CDR2 YYDKDF (reference sequence). Trimming took 5 bases from V and 3 from J; bases not matched to a gene: 14.

This clone has only a few counts. The chain links TRBV11-3 to TRBJ1-6, with 9 bases identical to TRBD1. V trimming: 1 base; J trimming: 10 bases; junction bases outside the gene matches: 5. The CDR3 loop spans 15 amino acids. CDR1 and CDR2 from the germline V gene are SGHNT and YENEEA. The CDR3 coding sequence is TGTGCCAGCAGCTTAGTGGGACAGGGTAACTCACCCCTCCACTTT. Its translation: CASSLVGQGNSPLHF.

The chain carries TRBV6-1 and TRBJ2-1; 9 positions agree with TRBD2. This CDR3 region has 14 residues. Trimming removed 4 bases from V and 6 bases from J; junction bases left unmatched: 4. Germline-derived CDR1 and CDR2 are MNHNS and SASEGT. The CDR3 DNA follows: TGTGCCAGCAGTGTAGCGGGAGAGTTCAATGAGCAGTTCTTC. This gives the protein CASSVAGEFNEQFF.

V gene TRBV30 combines with J gene TRBJ1-1, with a possible D match to TRBD1 (5 bases). Germline-derived CDR1 and CDR2 are GTSNPN and SVGIG (reference sequence). The CDR3 extends over 16 amino acids. V was cut by 0 bases and J by 4 bases, with 18 bases left in between. The CDR3 coding sequence is TGTGCCTGGAGTGTAAAACCAGGGCCAAGACGCACTGAAGCTTTCTTT. This codes for CAWSVKPGPRRTEAFF. The entire variable domain, with the rest obtained from reference TRBV30 and TRBJ1-1, is as follows: SQTIHQWPATLVQPVGSPLSLECTVEGTSNPNLYWYRQAAGRGLQLLFYSVGIGQISSEVPQNLSASRPQDRQFILSSKKLLLSDSGFYLCAWSVKPGPRRTEAFFGQGTRLTVV.

CDR3 region: CASSQNRNNQPQHF. In DNA form, the CDR3 reads TGCGCCAGCAGCCAGAACAGAAACAATCAGCCCCAGCATTTT. The J gene is TRBJ1-5, the V gene TRBV4-3; no clear D. V dropped 3 bases and J dropped 3 bases, with 9 bases sitting between them. The CDR3 extends over 14 amino acids. Germline V gene data show CDR1 as LGHNA and CDR2 as YSLEER.

The J gene is TRBJ1-5, the V gene TRBV11-2; no clear D. CDR1 SGHAT and CDR2 FQNNGV come from the germline V gene. V lost 6 bases and J lost 1, with 13 bases in between. The CDR3 runs 15 residues. CDR3 DNA sequence: TGTGCCAGCAGAAGAGGCCCCAGCAGCAATCAGCCCCAGCATTTT. This translates into CASRRGPSSNQPQHF.

V is TRBV7-8 and J is TRBJ2-7, with unresolved D. This CDR3 has 14 amino acids. The V end lost 0 bases, the J end lost 0 bases, and 6 bases lay between the germline ends. Germline CDR1 is SGHVS and CDR2 is FQNEAQ. This CDR3 is CASSLAHGSYEQYF. CDR3 bases: TGTGCCAGCAGCTTAGCGCACGGCTCCTACGAGCAGTACTTC.

This chain uses TRBV25-1 with TRBJ2-1; 8 nucleotides agree with TRBD2. Germline V gene lookup returns CDR1 MGHDK and CDR2 SYGVNS. Trimming cost V 3 bases and J 12 bases; bases outside gene matches: 10. This CDR3 is built from 14 residues. CDR3 nucleotides: TGTGCCAGCAGTGACCCCGCGACTAGCGCGATGCAGTTCTTC. This encodes CASSDPATSAMQFF. The whole variable domain, remainder taken from reference TRBV25-1 and TRBJ2-1, is EADIYQTPRYLVIGTGKKITLECSQTMGHDKMYWYQQDPGMELHLIHYSYGVNSTEKGDLSSESTVSRIRTEHFPLTLESARPSHTSQYLCASSDPATSAMQFFGPGTRLTVL.

This chain uses TRBV18 with TRBJ2-2; possibly TRBD2 for D (7 bases). There are 15 residues in the CDR3. The germline V gene encodes CDR1 KGHSH and CDR2 LQKENI. The V end was cut by 3 bases, the J end by 6 bases, with 14 bases between. The CDR3 bases are TGTGCCAGCTCACCTCAACAGGGAGGGGCCGGGGAGCTGTTTTTT. Amino acid sequence: CASSPQQGGAGELFF.

This sequence joins TRBV19 and TRBJ1-2; no clear D. Between the trimmed V and J ends, which lost 5 bases and 3 bases, there was a span of 10 bases. The CDR3 spans 13 residues. Germline V lookup: CDR1 LNHDA, CDR2 SQIVND (reference sequence). CDR3 loop: CASSDNGDYGYTF. CDR3 nucleotides: TGTGCCAGTAGTGATAACGGAGACTATGGCTACACCTTC.

The chain employs TRBV27 and TRBJ1-6; D call uncertain. The CDR3 covers 15 residues. Trimming removed 1 base from V and 10 bases from J, with 14 bases in between. The V gene's germline CDR1 is MNHEY and CDR2 SMNVEV (reference sequence). The CDR3 region has the DNA TGTGCCAGCAGTTTATTCACCGGGGTTGGGTCACCCCTCCACTTT. It encodes CASSLFTGVGSPLHF.

This chain joins TRBV9 and TRBJ1-6, with D possibly matching TRBD1 (6 bases). The CDR3 consists of 17 residues. Germline CDR1 reads SGDLS; CDR2 reads YYNGEE. Trimming took 0 bases from V and 0 from J, leaving 10 bases between them. The CDR3 DNA follows: TGTGCCAGCAGCGTAGGGGGGCGGAGCTCCTATAATTCACCCCTCCACTTT. Its translation: CASSVGGRSSYNSPLHF.

The gene calls are TRBV5-5 and TRBJ1-2; a weak D match, TRBD1 (6 bases). The germline V and J ends were trimmed by 4 bases and 8 bases, with 18 bases remaining between them. CDR1 and CDR2 (germline): SGHKS, YYEKEE (reference sequence). The CDR3 extends over 14 amino acids. The CDR3 nucleotides are TGTGCCAGCAGCAATCCCGGGACACAAGACGGCTACACCTTC. Its translation: CASSNPGTQDGYTF.

This CDR3 is CASSETGDYGYTF. CDR3 bases: TGTGCCAGCAGTGAGACAGGGGACTATGGCTACACCTTC. This sequence joins TRBV2 and TRBJ1-2; 8 bases fit TRBD1. Looked up from germline, CDR1 is SNHLY and CDR2 is FYNNEI. Losses at the gene ends were 3 bases for V and 3 bases for J; bases not matched to a gene: 0. The CDR3 has 13 residues.

CDR3 coding DNA: TGTGCCAGCAGTTACGGGACTACCGCCTACGAGCAGTACTTC. This gives the protein CASSYGTTAYEQYF. The chain uses TRBV6-2 or TRBV6-3 and TRBJ2-7; 7 nucleotides match TRBD2. This CDR3 region has 14 residues. V lost 2 bases, J lost 2 bases, and 3 bases stayed unmatched. Per the germline V gene, CDR1 is MNHEY and CDR2 is SVGEGT.

The chain uses TRBV6-5 and TRBJ1-2, with 12 bases fitting TRBD1. Germline V lookup: CDR1 MNHEY, CDR2 SVGAGI. Trimming took 5 bases from V and 6 from J; bases not matched to a gene: 7. The CDR3 covers 15 residues. The CDR3 DNA sequence: TGTGCCAGCAGTACCTGGGACAGGGGGCACGATGGCTACACCTTC. It specifies CASSTWDRGHDGYTF.

This sequence joins TRBV19 and TRBJ1-5; TRBD1 agrees at 9 bases. CDR1 LNHDA and CDR2 SQIVND come from the germline V gene (reference sequence). The CDR3 runs to 16 residues. V was pared by 6 bases and J by 0 bases, with 6 bases of the junction left unmatched. CDR3 loop: CASRTGGIFSNQPQHF. CDR3 bases: TGTGCCAGTAGAACAGGGGGCATCTTTAGCAATCAGCCCCAGCATTTT.

The chain is built from TRBV6-1 and TRBJ1-2; D may be TRBD1 (6 bases). V was shortened by 1 base and J by 7 bases, with 13 bases between the two germline ends. The CDR3 is 14 residues long. CDR1 is MNHNS, CDR2 SASEGT, per germline. CDR3 nucleotides: TGTGCCAGCAGTGAAGGGCCAGGGGCGGGTGGCTACACCTTC. This gives the protein CASSEGPGAGGYTF.

The V gene is TRBV28, the J gene TRBJ2-7; D might be TRBD2 (6 bases). This CDR3 contains 13 residues. CDR1 and CDR2 (germline): MDHEN, SYDVKM. With 2 bases removed from V and 7 bases from J, the gap between germline ends came to 12 bases. The CDR3 loop reads CASSLGGNREQYV. The CDR3 bases are TGTGCCAGCAGTTTAGGGGGGAACAGGGAGCAGTACGTC.

In its sample, this clone was seen once. The V and J genes are TRBV27 and TRBJ2-3, with 9 bases lining up with TRBD2. The CDR3 has 15 residues. The trim removed 7 bases at V and 0 bases at J, leaving 5 bases unmatched. Germline CDR1 reads MNHEY; CDR2 reads SMNVEV (reference sequence). CDR3: CASMGSGGSTDTQYF. DNA for the CDR3: TGTGCCAGCATGGGAAGCGGGGGGAGCACAGATACGCAGTATTTT.

V usage is TRBV10-2 and J usage is TRBJ2-7, with 7 bases fitting TRBD1. Germline V CDR1 and CDR2: WSHSY, SAAADI. J was trimmed by 1 base and V by 2 bases; bases with no gene match: 5. This CDR3 has 15 amino acids. CDR3 in amino acids: CASSEGLQGSYEQYF. For the CDR3, the DNA is TGCGCCAGCAGTGAGGGCCTACAGGGGTCCTACGAGCAGTACTTC.

The chain links TRBV12-3 or TRBV12-4 to TRBJ2-1; perhaps TRBD1 as D (5 bases). The CDR3 extends over 13 amino acids. Trimming pared 7 bases from V and 4 bases from J, leaving 11 bases between. CDR3 residues: CASTLQEYNEQFF. The DNA for the CDR3 is TGTGCCAGCACCTTACAGGAGTACAATGAGCAGTTCTTC.

On this clone itself: Compared with germline, one end of the junction differs, possibly owing to a read error. The rearrangement links TRBV6-5 to TRBJ2-1; weak D call: TRBD2 (7 bases). The CDR3 spans 15 residues. The germline gives CDR1 MNHEY, CDR2 SVGAGI. The CDR3 region is CASRYGSGGANEQFF. Here the CDR3 DNA reads TGTGCCAGCCGTTACGGCTCTGGGGGGGCCAATGAGCAGTTCTTC.

This CDR3 reads CASSLQWDKSNTIYF. CDR3 in DNA: TGTGCCAGCAGCCTCCAGTGGGACAAAAGTAACACCATATATTTT. The chain couples TRBV28 to TRBJ1-3, with D perhaps matching TRBD1 (6 bases). The V end was cut by 6 bases, the J end by 7 bases, with 19 bases between. CDR3 length: 15 amino acids. Germline V lookup: CDR1 MDHEN, CDR2 SYDVKM.

The chain combines TRBV7-2 with TRBJ2-7; weak D call: TRBD1 (6 bases). CDR1 is SGHTA, CDR2 FQGNSA, per germline. CDR3 length equals 15 residues. V was trimmed by 1 base and J by 6 bases, leaving 16 bases between them. CDR3 sequence (DNA): TGTGCCAGCAGCTTAGAGGGCAGGGGAACGGGCGAGCAGTACTTC. It is translated as CASSLEGRGTGEQYF.

This clone was recorded a few times. This chain connects TRBV9 to TRBJ2-5, with D maybe TRBD2 (5 bases). Germline V gene sequence: CDR1 SGDLS, CDR2 YYNGEE. There are 15 residues in the CDR3. Trimming left V 1 base short and J 7 bases short, with 17 bases between. The CDR3 reads CASSVLDGAGGTQYF. CDR3 nucleotide sequence: TGTGCCAGCAGCGTACTGGACGGAGCCGGAGGGACCCAGTACTTC.

This rearrangement joins TRBV5-6 to TRBJ2-3; the D gene is possibly TRBD2 (5 bases). V gave up 5 bases and J gave up 3 bases, with 10 bases separating them. Germline values: CDR1 SGHDT, CDR2 YYEEEE. This CDR3 is built from 13 residues. CDR3 coding DNA: TGTGCCAGCAGTTTCGGGGTTACAGATACGCAGTATTTT. Its translation: CASSFGVTDTQYF.

The J gene is TRBJ2-1, the V gene TRBV4-1, with 8 bases matching TRBD1. The CDR3 is made up of 15 amino acids. The germline CDR1 and CDR2 sequences are MGHRA and YSYEKL. V was pared by 3 bases and J by 8 bases, with 9 bases of the junction left unmatched. This CDR3 reads CASSQQGAGGDEQFF. CDR3 nucleotide sequence: TGCGCCAGCAGCCAGCAGGGGGCCGGCGGTGATGAGCAGTTCTTC.

This chain uses TRBV5-1 with TRBJ1-1; TRBD1 matches at 8 bases. The CDR3 has 15 residues. Losses at the gene ends were 5 bases for V and 4 bases for J; bases not matched to a gene: 10. Germline lookup yields CDR1 SGHRS and CDR2 YFSETQ. CDR3 in amino acids: CASRYRDRGFTEAFF. CDR3 sequence (DNA): TGCGCCAGCAGGTATCGAGACAGGGGCTTCACTGAAGCTTTCTTT. The full variable domain, completed using reference TRBV5-1 and TRBJ1-1, is KAGVTQTPRYLIKTRGQQVTLSCSPISGHRSVSWYQQTPGQGLQFLFEYFSETQRNKGNFPGRFSGRQFSNSRSEMNVSTLELGDSALYLCASRYRDRGFTEAFFGQGTRLTVV.

J is TRBJ2-2 and V is TRBV24-1; 11 bases are a match to TRBD1. Germline V gene lookup returns CDR1 KGHDR and CDR2 SFDVKD. The CDR3 loop spans 16 amino acids. The V segment lost 4 bases and the J segment 5 bases; nucleotides outside the gene matches: 5. This chain's CDR3 is CATSEAGTGGTGELFF. In DNA, the CDR3 is TGTGCCACCAGTGAGGCCGGGACAGGGGGTACCGGGGAGCTGTTTTTT.